This T cell receptor (beta chain) was sequenced for a study of blood T cell repertoires in COVID-19. The data were produced by immunoSEQ multiplex PCR, yet TCRdb's version contains in-frame clones alone and is incomplete. Among fewer than 60,000 clones listed, around 83% were seen once. Germline lookup yields CDR1 MNHEY and CDR2 SMNVEV (reference sequence). V shed 6 bases and J shed 0 bases, with 14 bases lying between them. The CDR3 totals 15 residues. The V call is TRBV27, the J call TRBJ1-1; D unresolved. This receptor was identified in a man in his sixties or seventies with active COVID-19. Sequencing was performed on peripheral blood. The DNA of the CDR3 is TGTGCCAGCAGCCGCTTAACAGTCATGAACACTGAAGCTTTCTTT. Translation gives CASSRLTVMNTEAFF.